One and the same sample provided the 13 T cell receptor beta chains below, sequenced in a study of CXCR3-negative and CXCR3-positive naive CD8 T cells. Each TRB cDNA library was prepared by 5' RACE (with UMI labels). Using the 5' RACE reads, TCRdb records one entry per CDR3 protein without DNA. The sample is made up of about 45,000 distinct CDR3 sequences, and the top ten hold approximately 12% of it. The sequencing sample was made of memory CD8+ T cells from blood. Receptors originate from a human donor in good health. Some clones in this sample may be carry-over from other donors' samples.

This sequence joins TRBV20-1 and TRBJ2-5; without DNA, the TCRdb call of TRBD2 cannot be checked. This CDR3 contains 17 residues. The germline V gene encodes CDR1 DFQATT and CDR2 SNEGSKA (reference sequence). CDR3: CSAREGLAGGIQETQYF.

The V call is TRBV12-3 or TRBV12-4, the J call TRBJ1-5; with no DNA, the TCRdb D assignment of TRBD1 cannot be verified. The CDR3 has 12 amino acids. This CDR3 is CASSIGVQPQHF.

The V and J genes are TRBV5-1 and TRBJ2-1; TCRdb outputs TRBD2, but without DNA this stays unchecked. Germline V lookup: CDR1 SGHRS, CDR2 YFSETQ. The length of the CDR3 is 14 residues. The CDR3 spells CASSQAGVYNEQFF.

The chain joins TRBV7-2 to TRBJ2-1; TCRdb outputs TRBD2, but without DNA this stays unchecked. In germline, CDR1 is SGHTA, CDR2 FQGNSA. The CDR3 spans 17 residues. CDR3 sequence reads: CASSTRSRLAGGNEQFF.

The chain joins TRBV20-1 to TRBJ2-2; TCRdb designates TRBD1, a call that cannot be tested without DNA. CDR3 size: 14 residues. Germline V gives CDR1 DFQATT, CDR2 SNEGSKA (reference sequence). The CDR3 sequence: CSARGTLDRGELFF.

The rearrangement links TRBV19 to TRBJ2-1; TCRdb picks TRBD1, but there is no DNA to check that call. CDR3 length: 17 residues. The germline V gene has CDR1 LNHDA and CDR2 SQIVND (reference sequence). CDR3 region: CASSFISGTGGYNEQFF.

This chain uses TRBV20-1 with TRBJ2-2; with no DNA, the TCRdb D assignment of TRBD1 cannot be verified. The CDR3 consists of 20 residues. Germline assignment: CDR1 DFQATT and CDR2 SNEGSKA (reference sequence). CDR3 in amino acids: CSAWRVGQRHEYRNTGELFF.

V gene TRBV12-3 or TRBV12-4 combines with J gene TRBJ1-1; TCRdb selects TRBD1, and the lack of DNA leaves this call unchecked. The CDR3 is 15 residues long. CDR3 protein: CASNEGQGAVTEAFF.

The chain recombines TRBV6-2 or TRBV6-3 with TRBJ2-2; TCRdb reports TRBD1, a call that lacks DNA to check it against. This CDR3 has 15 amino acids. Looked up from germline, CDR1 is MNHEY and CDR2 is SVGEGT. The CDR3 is CASSYWTGDAGELFF.

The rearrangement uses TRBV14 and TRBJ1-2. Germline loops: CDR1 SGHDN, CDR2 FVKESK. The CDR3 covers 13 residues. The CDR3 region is CASSQRAAYGYTF.

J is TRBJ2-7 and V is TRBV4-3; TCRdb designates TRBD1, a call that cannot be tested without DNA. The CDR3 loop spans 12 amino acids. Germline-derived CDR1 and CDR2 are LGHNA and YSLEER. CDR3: CASSQQGDEQYF.

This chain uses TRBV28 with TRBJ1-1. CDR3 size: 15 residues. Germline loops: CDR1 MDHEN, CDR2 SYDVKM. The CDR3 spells CASRTRWQNLREAFF.

The CDR3 loop reads CASSPTGSDHNEQFF. The V call is TRBV6-4, the J call TRBJ2-1; as DNA is missing, the TRBD1 call by TCRdb cannot be tested. Germline CDR1 and CDR2: MRHNA and SNTAGT. The CDR3 is made up of 15 amino acids.